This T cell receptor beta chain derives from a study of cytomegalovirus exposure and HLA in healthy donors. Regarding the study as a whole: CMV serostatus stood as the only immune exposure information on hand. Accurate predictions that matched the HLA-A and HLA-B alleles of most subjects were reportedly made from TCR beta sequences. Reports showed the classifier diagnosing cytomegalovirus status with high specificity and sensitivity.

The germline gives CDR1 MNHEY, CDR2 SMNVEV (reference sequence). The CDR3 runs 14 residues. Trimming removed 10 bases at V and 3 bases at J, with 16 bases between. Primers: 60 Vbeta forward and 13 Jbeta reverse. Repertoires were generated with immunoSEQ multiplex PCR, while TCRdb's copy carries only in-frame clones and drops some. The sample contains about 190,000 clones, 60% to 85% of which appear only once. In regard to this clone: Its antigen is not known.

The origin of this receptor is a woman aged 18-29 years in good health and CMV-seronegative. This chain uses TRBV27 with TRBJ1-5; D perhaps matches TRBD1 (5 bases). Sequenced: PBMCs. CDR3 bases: TGTGCCACCTCTCTACGGGGGTCCAATCAGCCCCAGCATTTT. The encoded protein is CATSLRGSNQPQHF.